These T cell receptor beta chains were read from a single sample in a study of regulatory T cells in long-lasting Graves disease. TCRdb redid the calling of the multiplex PCR reads with MiXCR, one entry per CDR3 protein. The table records 350,000 to 450,000 distinct CDR3 sequences, roughly 20% of them present only once. The starting material was peripheral blood mononuclear cells (PBMCs), obtained when the disease was refractory, from a patient treated with antithyroid drugs. These receptors all come from a woman aged 40-49 years with Graves disease. The CDR3 runs from the conserved cysteine through the conserved F or W.

TRBV2	TRBJ2-7	14	CASTRLAGAYEQYF
TRBV28	TRBJ2-3	13	CASSWRGTDTQYF
TRBV28	TRBJ2-7	14	CASSGDRGGYEQYF
TRBV7-9	TRBJ2-5	15	CASSHLAGVGETQYF
TRBV28	TRBJ2-6	15	CASSLYGYGANVLTF
TRBV28	TRBJ2-5	15	CASSFGGLAGETQYF
TRBV6-5	TRBJ1-2	12	CASSSMTDGYTF
TRBV20-1	TRBJ2-3	13	CSAGGVVTDTQYF
TRBV14	TRBJ1-6	16	CASSQETGFYNSPLHF
TRBV29-1	TRBJ1-1	13	CSFYRGSNTEAFF
TRBV28	TRBJ2-7	17	CASRIGPGRRARYEQYF
TRBV6-1	TRBJ2-5	16	CASSEAYGTVGETQYF
TRBV6-1	TRBJ2-1	13	CASRQVWLDEQFF
TRBV3-1	TRBJ1-2	14	CASSLTGSFYGYTF
TRBV20-1	TRBJ1-1	14	CSAHGGGARTETFF
TRBV2	TRBJ1-1	13	CASSGTGRTEAFF
TRBV11-2	TRBJ2-5	14	CASFDSHETGTQYF
TRBV7-9	TRBJ2-7	14	CASSLGDTFYEQYF
TRBV7-2	TRBJ2-7	14	CASSLVALGYEQYF
TRBV13	TRBJ2-2	11	CASRYTGELFF
TRBV7-9	TRBJ2-7	13	CASSQLGTYEQYF
TRBV6-1	TRBJ2-3	13	CASARRNIDTQYF
TRBV7-8	TRBJ2-6	17	CASSKRQSDSGANVLTF
TRBV27	TRBJ2-7	14	CASRSTGLGYEQYF
TRBV28	TRBJ2-1	14	CASSLDWAVNEQFF
TRBV7-2	TRBJ2-2	15	CASSFYRGGAGELFF
TRBV6-1	TRBJ1-5	13	CASRRESNQPQHF
TRBV20-1	TRBJ2-1	19	CSARGRASGRQRNDNEQFF
TRBV11-2	TRBJ2-2	13	CASRIWSTGELFF
TRBV11-2	TRBJ2-5	14	CASSPSGMQETQYF
TRBV6-1	TRBJ1-1	17	CASRPIRDSYMNTEAFF
TRBV28	TRBJ2-1	22	CASSTLPLAAIAFSFSYNEQFF